This T cell receptor (beta chain) was sequenced for a study of T cells after yellow fever vaccination (dated by TCRdb to the late 2010s). Background on the whole study: The SMART-Seq v4 Ultra Low Input RNA kit was used to prepare libraries from fractions with low cell numbers. Blood was collected at multiple timepoints before and after primary and secondary immunization, and bulk PBMC replicates and cell subsets were isolated. Two healthy male donors, one aged 18 to 30 and one aged 30 to 40 years, made up the cohort. To follow T-cell clones before and after both primary and booster YFV17D yellow fever vaccination, bulk TCR alpha and beta repertoires underwent longitudinal sequencing.

Sequenced using an Illumina NovaSeq 6000. TCR cDNA was synthesized by 5'RACE template switching, which introduced a universal primer site and unique molecular identifiers. Priming for cDNA synthesis came from both the TCR alpha and TCR beta constant segments. Libraries were amplified in two PCR steps, with sample barcodes and sequencing adapters added in the second step. Sequencing of libraries was done on Illumina HiSeq 2500 (2x100 bp) or NovaSeq (2x150 bp). On the authors' methods: MIGEC handled demultiplexing of reads and collapsing into UMI consensus sequences, while MiXCR performed V(D)J alignment. Vaccine-responding clonotypes were defined with edgeR using replicate PBMC samples, requiring FDR below 0.01 and a log2 fold change above 5 up to day 15. CD4 or CD8 identity was assigned to each bulk clonotype according to whether the clonotype was present at higher abundance in the sequenced CD4 repertoire or the sequenced CD8 repertoire. TCRdb took the public reads, trimmed them with fastp at Q25, ran MiXCR for clone calling and kept in-frame beta chains. Identical CDR3 proteins give one entry, which carries the most common genes and DNA. The V and J calls were not made by the authors but by TCRdb's processing. The table for this sample lists hundreds of thousands of distinct CDR3 sequences; over 4% of them were counted only once. The ten biggest clones cover about 26% of the sample.

This clonotype was counted only a few times. This receptor's antigen is unknown. The input lacks base qualities; no much larger clone sits a single base away. In light of the paper, this sample's treatment or condition label describes: live attenuated yellow fever vaccine strain. At each blood-draw timepoint, two biological replicates of bulk PBMCs were obtained. A standard Ficoll-Paque protocol was used to isolate PBMCs from peripheral blood. TriZol was used to extract RNA from bulk PBMCs, CD4 and CD8 fractions, and dextramer-positive and dextramer-negative fractions. What the study reported, not specific to this receptor: A small fraction of clonotypes showed up in both the CD4 and CD8 compartments, probably as a result of convergent recombination. The secondary T-cell response was weaker than the primary response but faster, peaking on day 5 instead of day 15. Computational filtering was needed because FACS-sorted repertoires could contain abundant contaminating clonotypes from the bulk population. After the booster, most clones that had expanded after primary vaccination were detected again (roughly 95% of CD4 and more than 85% of CD8), suggesting broad maintenance of memory. The study included only a couple of donors, which limits how far the findings can be generalized.

The germline V gene (reference sequence) sets CDR1 to DFQATT and CDR2 to SNEGSKA. Trimming at the junction amounts to 3 bases on V and 2 bases on J, and the germline ends lie 17 bases apart. The CDR3 holds 16 amino acids from the cysteine to the phenylalanine. This entry keeps only the CDR3 DNA: 48 bases, framed from base 1. This specimen consisted of PBMCs, obtained 5 days after the yellow fever booster vaccination. The V and J segments used are TRBV20-1 and TRBJ2-1; matching of 6 bases hints at TRBD1 as the D gene. The source is a man aged 18 to 29 who received the YFV17D yellow fever vaccine. The CDR3 loop reads CSASGFRQDPYNEQFF. The nucleotides read TGCAGTGCTAGTGGGTTTCGACAGGACCCCTACAATGAGCAGTTCTTC.